Shown below are 9 T cell receptor beta chains from a single sample sequenced in a study of blood T cell repertoires in COVID-19. TCRdb's copy holds only in-frame clones and misses some; the assay was immunoSEQ multiplex PCR. This sample yields a few hundred thousand clones, of which 80% to 90% are seen a single time; less than 2.5% belongs to the top ten. Sequenced sample: PBMCs or T cells enriched from blood (not recorded which). These receptors were obtained from a man aged 25-40 years who had recovered from COVID-19.

The chain has TRBV20-1 and TRBJ2-1; D perhaps matches TRBD1 (6 bases). The CDR3 consists of 14 residues. V lost 3 bases to trimming and J lost 9 bases, with 18 bases between them. The germline CDR1 and CDR2 sequences are DFQATT and SNEGSKA (reference sequence). CDR3 residues: CSASRARGRGEQFF. CDR3 DNA: TGCAGTGCTAGTAGGGCTAGGGGGAGAGGTGAGCAGTTCTTC.

The chain has TRBV3-1 (or the pseudogene TRBV3-2) and TRBJ1-2; 7 bases line up with TRBD1. J was trimmed by 2 bases and V by 5 bases; bases with no gene match: 2. CDR3 length: 13 residues. The germline V gene encodes CDR1 LGHDT and CDR2 YNNKEL (reference sequence). CDR3 region: CASSGTENYGYTF. The CDR3 coding sequence is TGTGCCAGCAGCGGGACAGAGAACTATGGCTACACCTTC.

V and J are TRBV9 and TRBJ1-3; tentatively, D is TRBD1 (6 bases). The V gene's germline CDR1 is SGDLS and CDR2 YYNGEE. This CDR3 comprises 17 residues. V was pared by 0 bases and J by 0 bases, with 13 bases between. CDR3 bases: TGTGCCAGCAGCGTAGGCACAGGGCCCAGCTCTGGAAACACCATATATTTT. Translating gives CASSVGTGPSSGNTIYF.

V gene TRBV14 combines with J gene TRBJ1-1; D call uncertain. The CDR3 extends over 14 amino acids. Trimming cost V 0 bases and J 10 bases, with 15 bases left between them. From germline, CDR1 is SGHDN and CDR2 FVKESK. The CDR3 sequence: CASSQETRRAGAFF. Written as DNA, the CDR3 is TGTGCCAGCAGCCAAGAAACCAGGAGGGCGGGAGCTTTCTTT. The full variable domain, rest sourced from reference TRBV14 and TRBJ1-1, is EAGVTQFPSHSVIEKGQTVTLRCDPISGHDNLYWYRRVMGKEIKFLLHFVKESKQDESGMPNNRFLAERTGGTYSTLKVQPAELEDSGVYFCASSQETRRAGAFFGQGTRLTVV.

The sample holds a few counts of this clone. The chain employs TRBV3-1 (or the pseudogene TRBV3-2) and TRBJ2-2; 11 nucleotides align to TRBD2. The CDR3 is made up of 17 amino acids. V dropped 2 bases and J dropped 0; count of bases not matched to a gene: 2. Germline-derived CDR1 and CDR2 are LGHDT and YNNKEL (reference sequence). CDR3 in amino acids: CASSQLAGGANTGELFF. The CDR3 region has the DNA TGTGCCAGCAGCCAACTAGCGGGGGGCGCGAACACCGGGGAGCTGTTTTTT.

The genes are TRBV9 and TRBJ2-7; 10 bases match TRBD1. CDR1 SGDLS and CDR2 YYNGEE come from the germline V gene. Trimming took 0 bases from V and 3 from J; bases not matched to a gene: 3. This CDR3 has 15 amino acids. The CDR3 nucleotides are TGTGCCAGCAGCGTAGGTAGGACAGGGGGCTACGAGCAGTACTTC. This sequence encodes CASSVGRTGGYEQYF. Supplemented by reference TRBV9 and TRBJ2-7, the full variable domain reads DSGVTQTPKHLITATGQRVTLRCSPRSGDLSVYWYQQSLDQGLQFLIQYYNGEERAKGNILERFSAQQFPDLHSELNLSSLELGDSALYFCASSVGRTGGYEQYFGPGTRLTVT.

The chain links TRBV5-1 to TRBJ1-2, with D perhaps matching TRBD1 (5 bases). V shed 3 bases and J shed 0 bases, with 15 bases lying between them. In germline, CDR1 is SGHRS, CDR2 YFSETQ. This CDR3 is 16 amino acids long. In DNA, the CDR3 is TGCGCCAGCAGCTGGGAGGTCGGGACCGCTAACTATGGCTACACCTTC. Translating it yields CASSWEVGTANYGYTF.

The rearrangement joins TRBV7-6 to TRBJ2-3; D uncertain. The CDR3 has 17 amino acids. The V and J ends lost 0 bases and 3 bases respectively, with 16 bases between them. Germline loops: CDR1 SGHVS, CDR2 FNYEAQ. CDR3 amino acids: CASSLAITVTITDTQYF. In DNA, the CDR3 is TGTGCCAGCAGCTTAGCGATTACCGTTACAATTACAGATACGCAGTATTTT.

In this sample, this clone turned up once. The V and J genes are TRBV4-1 and TRBJ2-3, with 10 bases fitting TRBD2. CDR3 length: 15 amino acids. Germline loops: CDR1 MGHRA, CDR2 YSYEKL. With V trimmed by 1 base and J by 7 bases, 5 bases remained unmatched. The CDR3 reads CASSQGAGGRYTQYF. CDR3 bases: TGCGCCAGCAGCCAAGGAGCGGGGGGGCGATATACGCAGTATTTT.